Following are 22 T cell receptor beta chains from one sample sequenced in a study of T cells in women clearing cervical HPV infection (dated by TCRdb to between 2018 and 2020). Libraries were built with the immunoSEQ multiplex PCR assay. Here the immuneACCESS table is served through TCRdb, limited to in-frame sequences with V and J called. Missing clones are a known gap in these copies; in checked studies unresolved V genes cover under half, and the rest lacks a known reason. This specimen's table enumerates roughly 50,000 clones. The ten largest clones take up 35% to 45% of the sample. Material for sequencing was blood buffy coat. These receptors were collected from a woman aged 18 to 75 with a cervical HPV16 infection that either progressed to CIN3+ or cleared (not recorded which).

Points on this clone: Sequencing ends 3 residues short of the CDR3 end; the germline J gene provides the rest. The rearrangement links TRBV18 to TRBJ2-2, with D possibly TRBD1 on 6 matching bases. Looked up from germline, CDR1 is KGHSH and CDR2 is LQKENI. The CDR3 is made up of 13 amino acids. Here the CDR3 reads CASSPSQGEKLFF. Incomplete CDR3 DNA: TGTGCCAGCTCACCTTCACAGGGTGAAAAG.

Comments on this clone: One end of the junction does not line up with germline, which may come from a read error. The CDR3 end lies 3 residues beyond the end of the read and is filled in from the germline J gene. The gene calls are TRBV7-9 and TRBJ1-2; D is ambiguous. Germline values: CDR1 SEHNR, CDR2 FQNEAQ (reference sequence). The length of the CDR3 is 15 residues. Partial CDR3 DNA: TGTGCCAGCAGCCCCTCGGTGACCGCGAACTATGGT. Its translation is CASSPSVTANYG. The full CDR3 protein is CASSPSVTANYGYTF.

Regarding this clone: The read terminates 3 residues ahead of where the CDR3 ends, so the germline J gene completes it. Other DNA sequences in the same sample also yield this CDR3. V usage is TRBV19 and J usage is TRBJ1-3; perhaps TRBD1 as D (6 bases). CDR3 size: 13 residues. Germline CDR1 and CDR2: LNHDA and SQIVND (reference sequence). The sequenced part of the CDR3 DNA is TGTGCCAGTAGTACGGTAGTTGCTGGGACA. Translating gives CASSTVVAGT. In full, the CDR3 is CASSTVVAGTIYF.

A note on this clone: Read coverage stops 3 residues before the CDR3 terminus; the germline J gene supplies the remainder. V and J are TRBV14 and TRBJ1-2; 8 nucleotides line up with TRBD1. The CDR3 sequence is 16 residues long. Germline CDR1 is SGHDN and CDR2 is FVKESK. CDR3 sequence: CASSQVQGGSYNDYTF. The CDR3 DNA, read in part, is TGTGCCAGCAGCCAAGTACAGGGGGGTTCATACAATGAC.

Details on this clone: The read ends 3 residues early relative to the CDR3; the germline J gene fills the gap. The V call is TRBV6-2 or TRBV6-3, the J call TRBJ2-1, with D perhaps TRBD2 (6 bases). Germline CDR1 and CDR2: MNHEY and SVGEGT. V gave up 2 bases and J gave up 1 base, with 15 bases separating them. CDR3 length: 17 residues. The CDR3 sequence is CASSYLRGFRSYNEQFF. CDR3 bases read: TGTGCCAGCAGTTACCTTCGGGGGTTTCGGTCCTACAATGAG.

Turning to this clone: The CDR3 end lies 3 residues beyond the end of the read and is filled in from the germline J gene. The J gene is TRBJ1-4, the V gene TRBV18; 7 bases agree with TRBD1. The V segment lost 3 bases and the J segment 8 bases; nucleotides outside the gene matches: 12. CDR3 length: 16 residues. CDR1 and CDR2 from the germline V gene are KGHSH and LQKENI. The CDR3 spells CASSPSPTGLGEKLFF. The sequenced CDR3 bases are TGTGCCAGCTCACCCTCACCGACAGGGCTAGGAGAAAAA.

Remarks on this clone: Read data end 3 residues before the CDR3 end; the end is taken from the germline J gene. The chain has TRBV20-1 and TRBJ2-3, with D possibly being TRBD1 (5 bases). Germline V gene sequence: CDR1 DFQATT, CDR2 SNEGSKA (reference sequence). With 0 bases removed from V and 4 bases from J, the gap between germline ends came to 17 bases. The CDR3 runs to 16 residues. The chain's CDR3 is CSARDVGASWADTQYF. The DNA read from the CDR3 is TGCAGTGCTAGAGACGTAGGGGCCTCATGGGCAGATACG.

Comment on this clone: The sequence runs out 3 residues before the end of the CDR3; the remainder is reconstructed from the germline J gene. The J gene is TRBJ2-4, the V gene TRBV19, with 7 bases aligning to TRBD1. The CDR3 runs 16 residues. CDR1 and CDR2 (germline): LNHDA, SQIVND (reference sequence). Germline trimming cut 4 bases from V and 0 bases from J; bases unmatched to any gene: 6. CDR3 residues: CASSKTGSLAKNIQYF. The DNA read from the CDR3 is TGTGCCAGTAGTAAGACAGGGAGCTTAGCCAAAAACATT.

Incomplete CDR3 DNA: TGTGCCAGCAGCTTGCGGGGAGGTGGATCTGAA. It is translated as CASSLRGGGSE. The whole CDR3 sequence reads CASSLRGGGSEAFF. The chain couples TRBV7-9 to TRBJ1-1; no reliable D call. Read coverage stops 3 residues before the CDR3 terminus; the germline J gene supplies the remainder. Trimming removed 3 bases from V and 6 bases from J, with 14 bases in between. From germline, CDR1 is SEHNR and CDR2 FQNEAQ (reference sequence). This CDR3 contains 14 residues. The full variable domain, in which reference TRBV7-9 and TRBJ1-1 provide the parts outside the CDR3, is DTGVSQNPRHKITKRGQNVTFRCDPISEHNRLYWYRQTLGQGPEFLTYFQNEAQLEKSRLLSDRFSAERPKGSFSTLEIQRTEQGDSAMYLCASSLRGGGSEAFFGQGTRLTVV.

Of note for this clone: Read data end 3 residues before the CDR3 end; the end is taken from the germline J gene. This chain joins TRBV7-2 and TRBJ2-7, with TRBD2 matching over 8 bases. Per germline, CDR1 SGHTA and CDR2 FQGNSA. The J segment lost 5 bases and the V segment lost 1 base, leaving 7 bases of the junction unmatched. The CDR3 runs 15 residues. This CDR3 reads CASSLGGGRRDEQYF. CDR3 bases read: TGTGCCAGCAGCTTAGGCGGGGGGCGCAGGGACGAG.

In the case of this clone: The CDR3 is cut off 3 residues early in the read; its end comes from the germline J gene. This chain uses TRBV6-2 or TRBV6-3 with TRBJ2-6, with D possibly TRBD1 on 6 matching bases. The CDR3 spans 16 residues. Trimming removed 2 bases at V and 1 base at J, with 9 bases between. In germline, CDR1 is MNHEY, CDR2 SVGEGT. The DNA read from the CDR3 is TGTGCCAGCAGTTACCCCAGGGGTTCTGGGGCCAACGTC. It encodes CASSYPRGSGANV. The full CDR3 protein is CASSYPRGSGANVLTF.

With respect to this clone: The observed sequence ends 3 residues before the CDR3 terminus, with the missing tail filled in from the germline J gene. The genes are TRBV29-1 and TRBJ1-1, with D perhaps matching TRBD1 (6 bases). The CDR3 has 13 amino acids. Trimming stripped 6 bases from V and 1 base from J, with 12 bases between. Germline CDR1 and CDR2: SQVTM and ANQGSEA. The part of the CDR3 DNA that was read is TGCAGCGTCTCAGGGGATGCGAACACTGAA. It translates to CSVSGDANTE. The CDR3 as a whole reads CSVSGDANTEAFF.

A note on this clone: The read ends 3 residues before the CDR3 terminus; that terminus is restored from the germline J gene. This chain joins TRBV7-9 and TRBJ1-2; possibly TRBD1 for D (6 bases). The CDR3 loop spans 12 amino acids. Germline CDR1 SEHNR, CDR2 FQNEAQ (reference sequence). The V and J ends lost 4 bases and 4 bases respectively, with 7 bases between them. Incomplete CDR3 DNA: TGTGCCAGCAGCTCACAGGGCTATGGC. It is translated as CASSSQGYG. In full, the CDR3 is CASSSQGYGYTF.

On this clone: From the germline J gene comes the end of the CDR3, since the read stops 3 residues before it. The chain links TRBV5-4 to TRBJ2-2; 7 bases agree with TRBD1. Unmatched junction bases numbered 5, after V lost 4 bases and J lost 2 bases. In germline, CDR1 is SGHNT, CDR2 YYREEE (reference sequence). The CDR3 totals 15 residues. The CDR3: CASSIDRANTGELFF. The sequenced CDR3 bases are TGTGCCAGCAGCATCGACAGGGCCAACACCGGGGAG.

About this clone: The CDR3 end lies 3 residues beyond the end of the read and is filled in from the germline J gene. The rearrangement links TRBV19 to TRBJ2-4; 12 nucleotides line up with TRBD2. Trimming at V came to 4 bases and at J to 3 bases, leaving 7 bases not matched to a gene. The CDR3 has 17 amino acids. Germline V gene lookup returns CDR1 LNHDA and CDR2 SQIVND (reference sequence). The covered CDR3 bases are TGTGCCAGTAGTACCCTAGCGGGGGGGCCAGGCAAAAACATT. Translation: CASSTLAGGPGKNI. The full CDR3 protein is CASSTLAGGPGKNIQYF.

Worth noting for this clone: The CDR3 is cut off 3 residues early in the read; its end comes from the germline J gene. The chain combines TRBV6-4 with TRBJ2-5; 10 bases agree with TRBD2. This CDR3 comprises 15 residues. The trim removed 6 bases at V and 2 bases at J, leaving 6 bases unmatched. Germline CDR1 and CDR2: MRHNA and SNTAGT. The DNA read from the CDR3 is TGTGCCAGCAGCCTCCTAGCGGGGGCTCAAGAGACC. It codes for CASSLLAGAQET. The full CDR3 protein is CASSLLAGAQETQYF.

About this clone itself: The read ends 3 residues early relative to the CDR3; the germline J gene fills the gap. The chain recombines TRBV20-1 with TRBJ1-5, with a tentative D call TRBD1 (5 bases). The CDR3 is made up of 13 amino acids. The ends were cut back, 1 base at V and 7 bases at J, with 11 bases in the middle. Germline CDR1 and CDR2: DFQATT and SNEGSKA (reference sequence). The sequenced part of the CDR3 DNA is TGCAGTGCTAGAGCCGGGCAGGGCCAGCCC. This encodes CSARAGQGQP. The whole CDR3 sequence is CSARAGQGQPQHF.

For this clone: The read terminates 3 residues before the CDR3 end, so the remaining end is supplied by the germline J gene. The gene calls are TRBV30 and TRBJ2-1; 15 bases map to TRBD2. The length of the CDR3 is 17 residues. Trimming at V came to 4 bases and at J to 7 bases, leaving 11 bases not matched to a gene. Germline CDR1 and CDR2: GTSNPN and SVGIG (reference sequence). The covered CDR3 bases are TGTGCCTGGAACCCCGGACTAGCGGGAGGGCTTAGGAATGAG. Translating it yields CAWNPGLAGGLRNE. The full-length CDR3 reads as CAWNPGLAGGLRNEQFF.

Comment on this clone: The read falls 3 residues short of the CDR3 end, and the missing part is taken from the germline J gene. This sequence joins TRBV7-2 and TRBJ1-1; D unresolved. CDR3 length: 14 residues. Germline V gives CDR1 SGHTA, CDR2 FQGNSA. CDR3 in amino acids: CASSLGVGFREAFF. CDR3 DNA (partial): TGTGCCAGCAGCTTAGGGGTCGGGTTTCGAGAA.

A note on this clone: The read ends 3 residues before the CDR3 terminus; that terminus is restored from the germline J gene. The rearrangement joins TRBV18 to TRBJ1-1; D perhaps matches TRBD1 (5 bases). Trimming stripped 5 bases from V and 1 base from J, with 11 bases between. Germline CDR1 KGHSH, CDR2 LQKENI. The CDR3 is made up of 14 amino acids. Here the CDR3 reads CASSIQEANTEAFF. The CDR3 bases that were read are TGTGCCAGCTCAATACAGGAGGCGAACACTGAA.

The CDR3 loop is CSASLRGGYNEQFF. The part of the CDR3 DNA that was read is TGCAGTGCTAGCCTGAGAGGGGGTTACAATGAG. J is TRBJ2-1 and V is TRBV20-1, with a possible D match to TRBD1 (6 bases). Coverage ceases 3 residues before the CDR3 finishes, and the germline J gene fills in the end. Trimming took 3 bases from V and 4 from J, leaving 13 bases between them. The CDR3 sequence is 14 residues long. Germline V gives CDR1 DFQATT, CDR2 SNEGSKA (reference sequence).

About this clone: The CDR3 extends 3 residues past the end of the read, so its final part is completed from the germline J gene. The genes are TRBV30 and TRBJ2-2; D call uncertain. The CDR3 runs 12 residues. V gave up 4 bases and J gave up 4 bases, with 7 bases separating them. Germline V gene sequence: CDR1 GTSNPN, CDR2 SVGIG (reference sequence). The sequenced part of the CDR3 DNA is TGTGCCTGGAATACTGGCACCGGGGAG. It specifies CAWNTGTGE. The full CDR3 is CAWNTGTGELFF. The full variable domain, with the rest looked up from reference TRBV30 and TRBJ2-2, is SQTIHQWPATLVQPVGSPLSLECTVEGTSNPNLYWYRQAAGRGLQLLFYSVGIGQISSEVPQNLSASRPQDRQFILSSKKLLLSDSGFYLCAWNTGTGELFFGEGSRLTVL.